The 15 T cell receptor beta chains below all came from one sample that was sequenced in a study of Graves' ophthalmopathy and Graves' hyperthyroidism. RNA transcripts were the template, and TCR beta CDR3 regions were amplified from them. The first round was an RT-PCR with HTBI primers, and the second round was a multiplex PCR. TCRdb reprocessed the multiplex PCR reads via MiXCR and lists one record per CDR3 protein. This table has 660,000 or so distinct CDR3 sequences, about 40% appearing once. The material sequenced was peripheral blood. The source is an adult man with Graves' ophthalmopathy.

Only one count was recorded for this clonotype. The chain carries TRBV2 and TRBJ2-6; D ambiguous. Germline V CDR1 and CDR2: SNHLY, FYNNEI. Trimming stripped 7 bases from V and 4 bases from J, with 5 bases between. CDR3 length: 12 amino acids. Written as DNA, the CDR3 is TGTGCCAGCAAATCAGGGGCCAACGTCCTGACTTTC. This encodes CASKSGANVLTF. Variable domain in full (rest from reference TRBV2 and TRBJ2-6): EPEVTQTPSHQVTQMGQEVILRCVPISNHLYFYWYRQILGQKVEFLVSFYNNEISEKSEIFDDQFSVERPDGSNFTLKIRSTKLEDSAMYFCASKSGANVLTFGAGSRLTVL.

As for this clonotype: Given a much more abundant clone one base away, this may be a read error. The chain carries TRBV10-3 and TRBJ2-7, with D possibly TRBD2 on 5 matching bases. This CDR3 comprises 14 residues. Per the germline V gene, CDR1 is ENHRY and CDR2 is SYGVKD. V lost 5 bases to trimming and J lost 6 bases, with 17 bases between them. CDR3 nucleotides: TGTGCCATCAGTTTGCAGCGGTACGTCGGCGAGCAGTACTTC. Protein product: CAISLQRYVGEQYF.

This clonotype was recorded a few times. The chain couples TRBV6-4 to TRBJ2-2; TRBD1 matches at 8 bases. The CDR3 is 15 amino acids. V lost 0 bases, J lost 3 bases, and 0 bases stayed unmatched. In germline, CDR1 is MRHNA, CDR2 SNTAGT. The CDR3 is CASSDSTGDTGELFF. The CDR3 coding sequence is TGTGCCAGCAGTGACTCGACAGGGGACACCGGGGAGCTGTTTTTT.

The V call is TRBV2, the J call TRBJ1-4; no clear D. Germline V gene sequence: CDR1 SNHLY, CDR2 FYNNEI. The V end was cut by 1 base, the J end by 5 bases, with 14 bases between. The CDR3 loop spans 16 amino acids. CDR3 region: CASSEDQTANNEKLFF. The CDR3 DNA reads as TGTGCCAGCAGTGAAGACCAGACGGCGAACAATGAAAAACTGTTTTTT.

V is TRBV25-1 and J is TRBJ1-5; 7 bases line up with TRBD1. V lost 1 base to trimming and J lost 8 bases; unmatched junction nucleotides: 8. The CDR3 totals 15 residues. Per germline, CDR1 MGHDK and CDR2 SYGVNS. CDR3 sequence: CASSEFGGGAEPQHF. CDR3 nucleotides: TGTGCCAGCAGTGAATTTGGAGGGGGCGCGGAGCCCCAGCATTTT.

The V gene is TRBV14, the J gene TRBJ1-1, with D perhaps TRBD1 (6 bases). Germline V lookup: CDR1 SGHDN, CDR2 FVKESK. The length of the CDR3 is 14 residues. V lost 2 bases and J lost 4, with 11 bases in between. The CDR3 DNA is TGTGCCAGCAGCCAAACCGGGACACTCACTGAAGCTTTCTTT. This encodes CASSQTGTLTEAFF. Full variable domain (rest looked up from reference TRBV14 and TRBJ1-1): EAGVTQFPSHSVIEKGQTVTLRCDPISGHDNLYWYRRVMGKEIKFLLHFVKESKQDESGMPNNRFLAERTGGTYSTLKVQPAELEDSGVYFCASSQTGTLTEAFFGQGTRLTVV.

A word on this clonotype: A much larger clonotype is one base distant, so this may be a read error. This chain uses TRBV19 with TRBJ2-5, with 10 positions matching TRBD2. Germline CDR1 is LNHDA and CDR2 is SQIVND (reference sequence). This CDR3 contains 15 residues. J lost 7 bases, V lost 5 bases, and 10 bases had no gene match. The CDR3 nucleotides read TGTGCCAGTAGTGCCTCTAGCGGGAGCTTGGGGACCCAGTACTTC. Its protein product is CASSASSGSLGTQYF.

This clonotype has more than one count but fewer than ten. The chain employs TRBV7-8 and TRBJ2-3; D gene ambiguous. The germline gives CDR1 SGHVS, CDR2 FQNEAQ. Trimming took 5 bases from V and 2 from J, leaving 5 bases between them. The length of the CDR3 is 12 residues. CDR3: CASSPTTDTQYF. The CDR3 DNA reads TGTGCCAGCAGCCCAACCACAGATACGCAGTATTTT.

The rearrangement uses TRBV10-3 and TRBJ2-6, with TRBD1 matching over 12 bases. CDR3 length: 19 residues. Germline-derived CDR1 and CDR2 are ENHRY and SYGVKD. V shed 4 bases and J 3 bases; nucleotides not matched to a gene: 10. The CDR3 sequence is CAISGPERDRGLGANVLTF. CDR3 in DNA: TGTGCCATCAGTGGGCCGGAGAGGGACAGGGGGCTTGGGGCCAACGTCCTGACTTTC.

This rearrangement joins TRBV15 to TRBJ2-3; 7 bases are shared with TRBD1. The CDR3 extends over 18 amino acids. From germline, CDR1 is LNHNV and CDR2 YYDKDF (reference sequence). V shed 2 bases and J 6 bases; nucleotides not matched to a gene: 17. Here the CDR3 reads CATSRTRQGSGLQDTQYF. The CDR3, as DNA: TGTGCCACCAGCAGAACCAGACAGGGATCGGGTCTACAGGATACGCAGTATTTT.

This clonotype was detected ten times or more. The chain employs TRBV16 and TRBJ1-2, with 9 bases lining up with TRBD1. J gave up 8 bases and V 4 bases, and 5 bases lay outside the gene matches. CDR3 length: 13 residues. Germline V gives CDR1 KGHSY, CDR2 FQNENV. CDR3: CASSPPGQGGYTF. The CDR3 nucleotides are TGTGCCAGCAGCCCCCCGGGACAGGGAGGCTACACCTTC.

Of note for this clonotype: A single base separates this from a much larger clone, so it may be a read error. This sequence joins TRBV7-8 and TRBJ2-7, with D perhaps assigned TRBD1 or TRBD2 (5 bases each). V was trimmed by 7 bases and J by 6 bases, leaving 22 bases between them. The CDR3 has 15 residues. In germline, CDR1 is SGHVS, CDR2 FQNEAQ. The DNA for the CDR3 is TGTGCCAGCACGGCCGGTCGGGACCAGAGGAGCGAGCAGTACTTC. This codes for CASTAGRDQRSEQYF.

This clonotype was seen more than once but under ten times. The rearrangement joins TRBV12-3 or TRBV12-4 to TRBJ2-7; no firm D call. This CDR3 comprises 12 residues. The V end was cut by 8 bases, the J end by 2 bases, with 10 bases between. CDR3 DNA sequence: TGTGCCAGCCAGGAGTATCCCTACGAGCAGTACTTC. Protein sequence: CASQEYPYEQYF.

The CDR3, as DNA: TGTGCCAGCAGTACAGACCACAGGAACGGGGAGCTGTTTTTT. This encodes CASSTDHRNGELFF. This rearrangement joins TRBV2 to TRBJ2-2; perhaps TRBD1 as D (5 bases). The CDR3 covers 14 residues. The ends were cut back, 5 bases at V and 7 bases at J, with 14 bases in the middle. Per germline, CDR1 SNHLY and CDR2 FYNNEI.

In the case of this clonotype: The junction differs from germline at one of its ends, possibly a read error. The chain recombines TRBV6-9 with TRBJ1-2; D gene ambiguous. CDR1 is MNHGY and CDR2 is SVAAGI in the germline V gene. The CDR3 contains 13 residues. CDR3 sequence: CAGSEMGQSGYTF. The CDR3, as DNA: TGTGCCGGCAGTGAAATGGGCCAGTCTGGCTACACCTTC.